The 28 T cell receptor beta chains reported below all come from one sample, sequenced in a study of CD8 T cells in Susac syndrome. The authors reverse transcribed about 0.45 to 1 ug RNA with random hexamers. TCRdb reanalysed the immunoSEQ multiplex PCR reads using MiXCR and keeps one entry per CDR3 protein. The table shows about 180,000 distinct CDR3 sequences, with roughly 96% occurring only once. Sequencing input: CD8+ T cells from PBMCs. The origin of the receptors is a human donor with multiple sclerosis.

Comment on this clonotype: Compared with germline, one end of the junction differs, possibly owing to a read error. The chain recombines TRBV7-7 with TRBJ2-3; D call uncertain. The CDR3 has 16 residues. CDR1 and CDR2 (germline): SSHAT, FNYEAQ (reference sequence). The CDR3 DNA reads TGTGCTAGCAGCTTAGCCGGAGACTCTCGACACGATACGCAGTATTTT. The encoded protein is CASSLAGDSRHDTQYF.

The chain joins TRBV7-2 to TRBJ1-5; D gene uncertain. The germline V gene encodes CDR1 SGHTA and CDR2 FQGNSA. This CDR3 is 17 amino acids long. Trimming removed 1 base at V and 3 bases at J, with 16 bases between. The CDR3 spells CASSLDPGPTPNQPQHF. CDR3 coding DNA: TGTGCCAGCAGCTTAGATCCCGGGCCAACCCCCAATCAGCCCCAGCATTTT.

The chain has TRBV15 and TRBJ2-2, with 9 bases that match TRBD2. V lost 0 bases, J lost 5 bases, and 13 bases stayed unmatched. CDR1 and CDR2 from the germline V gene are LNHNV and YYDKDF (reference sequence). This CDR3 has 19 residues. The DNA for the CDR3 is TGTGCCACCAGCAGAGATCGGTCCCTGGCGGGGGGGCCGACCGGGGAGCTGTTTTTT. The encoded protein is CATSRDRSLAGGPTGELFF.

This chain uses TRBV5-1 with TRBJ2-1; no clear D gene. The CDR3 runs 11 residues. Looked up from germline, CDR1 is SGHRS and CDR2 is YFSETQ. Trimming took 5 bases from V and 5 from J, leaving 5 bases between them. The CDR3 sequence: CASSRDNEQFF. The CDR3 nucleotides are TGCGCCAGCAGTCGGGACAATGAGCAGTTCTTC.

The chain is built from TRBV29-1 and TRBJ1-2; D unclear. This CDR3 region has 11 residues. The V end lost 4 bases, the J end lost 6 bases, and 9 bases lay between the germline ends. Germline V gene lookup returns CDR1 SQVTM and CDR2 ANQGSEA. DNA for the CDR3: TGCAGCGTTGTGGGCAGCCATGGCTACACCTTC. Amino acid sequence: CSVVGSHGYTF.

The V and J genes are TRBV5-1 and TRBJ2-5; the D gene is possibly TRBD2 (6 bases). The CDR3 is made up of 15 amino acids. Germline assignment: CDR1 SGHRS and CDR2 YFSETQ. Trimming stripped 2 bases from V and 0 bases from J, with 11 bases between. The CDR3 bases are TGCGCCAGCAGCTTCGGGGCGGGGTACCAAGAGACCCAGTACTTC. The encoded protein is CASSFGAGYQETQYF.

The V call is TRBV2, the J call TRBJ2-7; tentatively, D is TRBD1 (5 bases). CDR1 and CDR2 (germline): SNHLY, FYNNEI. The V gene lost 4 bases and the J gene lost 2 bases, with 9 bases spanning the gap. The CDR3 is 13 residues long. DNA of the CDR3: TGTGCCAGCAGTGCTGGGGCAGCCTACGAGCAGTACTTC. Translation: CASSAGAAYEQYF.

The chain has TRBV29-1 and TRBJ1-5; TRBD1 agrees at 9 bases. The trim removed 7 bases at V and 4 bases at J, leaving 8 bases unmatched. In germline, CDR1 is SQVTM, CDR2 ANQGSEA. The CDR3 has 14 amino acids. The CDR3 loop is CSANTGTGNQPQHF. The CDR3 DNA is TGCAGCGCCAATACCGGGACAGGGAATCAGCCCCAGCATTTT.

The gene calls are TRBV7-9 and TRBJ2-3; possible D gene TRBD1, 5 bases. The CDR3 is 14 residues long. Trimming stripped 2 bases from V and 0 bases from J, with 6 bases between. Germline CDR1 is SEHNR and CDR2 is FQNEAQ (reference sequence). The CDR3 region has the DNA TGTGCCAGCAGCTTACAGGGTAGCACAGATACGCAGTATTTT. Residues: CASSLQGSTDTQYF. Full variable domain (missing parts from reference TRBV7-9 and TRBJ2-3): DTGVSQNPRHKITKRGQNVTFRCDPISEHNRLYWYRQTLGQGPEFLTYFQNEAQLEKSRLLSDRFSAERPKGSFSTLEIQRTEQGDSAMYLCASSLQGSTDTQYFGPGTRLTVL.

A single count supports this clonotype. The chain is built from TRBV12-3 or TRBV12-4 and TRBJ2-2; D is uncertain. This CDR3 has 16 residues. Trimming stripped 3 bases from V and 2 bases from J, with 13 bases between. The CDR3 bases are TGTGCCAGCAGTTTTTCAGTCTACAGAAACACCGGGGAGCTGTTTTTT. Translation gives CASSFSVYRNTGELFF.

The genes are TRBV20-1 and TRBJ1-1; no clear D gene. This CDR3 spans 15 amino acids. V was clipped by 3 bases and J by 3 bases, with 17 bases between them. Germline assignment: CDR1 DFQATT and CDR2 SNEGSKA (reference sequence). The CDR3 here is CSASKHRKFDTEAFF. The CDR3 DNA is TGCAGTGCTAGCAAACATCGGAAGTTTGACACTGAAGCTTTCTTT.

The chain employs TRBV5-6 and TRBJ2-7; D possibly matches TRBD1 or TRBD2 (6 bases each). Germline V gene data show CDR1 as SGHDT and CDR2 as YYEEEE. This CDR3 is 13 amino acids long. V shed 2 bases and J shed 4 bases, with 10 bases lying between them. CDR3: CASSFWGAYEQYF. CDR3 DNA sequence: TGTGCCAGCAGCTTTTGGGGGGCGTACGAGCAGTACTTC.

The chain uses TRBV5-1 and TRBJ2-7; tentative D call: TRBD2 (6 bases). The V gene's germline CDR1 is SGHRS and CDR2 YFSETQ. CDR3 size: 15 residues. Trimming shortened V by 3 bases and J by 2 bases, and 15 bases separated the two germline ends. The DNA for the CDR3 is TGCGCCAGCAGCTGGGGGGACGGAAGAACCTACGAGCAGTACTTC. Residues: CASSWGDGRTYEQYF.

This chain joins TRBV15 and TRBJ2-5, with D possibly being TRBD1 or TRBD2 (5 bases each). This CDR3 has 19 amino acids. V was pared by 6 bases and J by 3 bases, with 29 bases between. Looked up from germline, CDR1 is LNHNV and CDR2 is YYDKDF (reference sequence). As DNA, the CDR3 is TGTGCCACCAGTCGAGCAGAGGGTATTGAGTCTGGCAGGGAAGAGACCCAGTACTTC. This codes for CATSRAEGIESGREETQYF. Full variable domain (outside the CDR3, taken from reference TRBV15 and TRBJ2-5): DAMVIQNPRYQVTQFGKPVTLSCSQTLNHNVMYWYQQKSSQAPKLLFHYYDKDFNNEADTPDNFQSRRPNTSFCFLDIRSPGLGDTAMYLCATSRAEGIESGREETQYFGPGTRLLVL.

The chain has TRBV29-1 and TRBJ2-5; D call uncertain. Trimming cost V 8 bases and J 2 bases, with 9 bases left between them. Per germline, CDR1 SQVTM and CDR2 ANQGSEA. CDR3 length: 11 residues. This CDR3 is CSSLEQETQYF. CDR3 coding DNA: TGCAGCTCACTGGAACAAGAGACCCAGTACTTC.

The chain employs TRBV13 and TRBJ1-1; 8 bases agree with TRBD1. This CDR3 has 13 residues. Germline-derived CDR1 and CDR2 are PRHDT and FYEKMQ (reference sequence). The V gene end was trimmed by 1 base and the J gene end by 7 bases; junction bases not matched to a gene: 2. The CDR3 region has the DNA TGTGCCAGCAGCTTAGAACAGGGGGTTGAAGCTTTCTTT. This sequence encodes CASSLEQGVEAFF.

The chain couples TRBV3-1 to TRBJ2-3; possible D gene TRBD1, 5 bases. Germline V CDR1 and CDR2: LGHDT, YNNKEL (reference sequence). This CDR3 is built from 17 residues. Deletions cut 3 bases from V and 2 bases from J, with 18 bases between. The chain's CDR3 is CASSHTRTPNPTDTQYF. In DNA, the CDR3 is TGTGCCAGCAGCCATACACGGACACCTAACCCCACAGATACGCAGTATTTT.

The CDR3 protein is CASSSYRLPAPDTQYF. Written as DNA, the CDR3 is TGTGCCAGCAGCTCATATAGACTACCTGCCCCAGATACGCAGTATTTT. The chain employs TRBV7-9 and TRBJ2-3; TRBD2 is a possible D gene (5 bases). CDR3 size: 16 residues. The V gene lost 4 bases and the J gene lost 4 bases, with 18 bases spanning the gap. Germline CDR1 reads SEHNR; CDR2 reads FQNEAQ (reference sequence).

This clonotype was found once. The gene calls are TRBV19 and TRBJ1-1; no reliable D call. In germline, CDR1 is LNHDA, CDR2 SQIVND (reference sequence). There are 13 residues in the CDR3. V was pared by 3 bases and J by 7 bases, with 12 bases between. The CDR3 reads CASSMIPWSEAFF. CDR3 bases: TGTGCCAGTAGTATGATTCCTTGGAGTGAAGCTTTCTTT.

The chain has TRBV15 and TRBJ2-5; D unresolved. Deletions cut 5 bases from V and 0 bases from J, with 4 bases between. Germline CDR1 is LNHNV and CDR2 is YYDKDF (reference sequence). CDR3 length equals 12 residues. CDR3 residues: CATSGNQETQYF. Written as DNA, the CDR3 is TGTGCCACCAGCGGCAACCAAGAGACCCAGTACTTC.

This clonotype occurred a few times. The chain has TRBV9 and TRBJ1-3; no firm D call. CDR3 length equals 14 residues. Germline CDR1 reads SGDLS; CDR2 reads YYNGEE. The V gene lost 2 bases and the J gene lost 1 base, with 7 bases spanning the gap. The CDR3 loop reads CASSVSGSGNTIYF. CDR3 nucleotide sequence: TGTGCCAGCAGCGTTTCCGGGTCTGGAAACACCATATATTTT.

The chain uses TRBV30 and TRBJ2-5; 9 bases are shared with TRBD2. Looked up from germline, CDR1 is GTSNPN and CDR2 is SVGIG (reference sequence). The CDR3 is 14 amino acids. Unmatched junction bases numbered 5, after V lost 1 base and J lost 5 bases. The CDR3 reads CAWSGSGSLETQYF. The CDR3, as DNA: TGTGCCTGGAGTGGTAGCGGGAGCTTGGAGACCCAGTACTTC.

The chain has TRBV7-9 and TRBJ2-1; 14 bases match TRBD2. J lost 4 bases, V lost 10 bases, and 6 bases had no gene match. CDR1 and CDR2 from the germline V gene are SEHNR and FQNEAQ (reference sequence). The CDR3 consists of 15 residues. The CDR3 reads CATHGLAGGYNEQFF. The DNA for the CDR3 is TGTGCCACCCACGGACTAGCGGGGGGATACAATGAGCAGTTCTTC.

This sequence joins TRBV19 and TRBJ2-1, with D uncertain. Germline V gene data show CDR1 as LNHDA and CDR2 as SQIVND (reference sequence). The CDR3 spans 13 residues. The V and J ends lost 5 bases and 3 bases respectively, with 8 bases between them. The CDR3 coding sequence is TGTGCCAGTAGTCTCGCAAGCTACAATGAGCAGTTCTTC. It specifies CASSLASYNEQFF.

This sequence joins TRBV3-1 and TRBJ2-1; D ambiguous. This CDR3 is 16 amino acids long. Germline V gives CDR1 LGHDT, CDR2 YNNKEL (reference sequence). Deletions cut 4 bases from V and 0 bases from J, with 13 bases between. DNA of the CDR3: TGTGCCAGCAGCCGCGTAGTGGACCCCTCCTACAATGAGCAGTTCTTC. As protein: CASSRVVDPSYNEQFF.

V gene TRBV29-1 combines with J gene TRBJ2-7; D gene uncertain. Trimming took 0 bases from V and 8 from J, leaving 8 bases between them. Germline CDR1 SQVTM, CDR2 ANQGSEA. This CDR3 region has 11 residues. Here the CDR3 DNA reads TGCAGCGTTGAAGAGCGAGGCAAGCAGTACTTC. It translates to CSVEERGKQYF.

This chain links TRBV2 with TRBJ2-5; 12 bases are shared with TRBD2. The ends lost 4 bases at V and 1 base at J; junction bases unmatched: 1. Germline V gives CDR1 SNHLY, CDR2 FYNNEI. This CDR3 has 15 amino acids. The CDR3 nucleotides read TGTGCCAGCAGTGCTAGCGGGGGGGCCCAAGAGACCCAGTACTTC. This sequence encodes CASSASGGAQETQYF.

The chain uses TRBV3-1 and TRBJ2-7; 8 nucleotides agree with TRBD1. With 4 bases clipped from V and 3 bases from J, the junction kept 17 bases outside the gene matches. This CDR3 spans 18 amino acids. CDR1 and CDR2 (germline): LGHDT, YNNKEL (reference sequence). CDR3 in DNA: TGTGCCAGCAGCCTCATTTGGTCCTCGGGGACAGGTCACTACGAGCAGTACTTC. This sequence encodes CASSLIWSSGTGHYEQYF.